These 11 T cell receptor beta chains were all obtained from the same sample, sequenced in a study of blood T cells in healthy people across ages. Next came a second PCR, run for about 6 to 11 cycles, which used a sample-barcoded 5' primer along with a J-beta primer mix. TCRdb re-derived calls from the 5' RACE reads in MiXCR, one entry per CDR3 protein. The table lists 850,000 to 950,000 distinct CDR3 sequences, more than 25% of them singletons. The specimen was blood. All receptors come from a woman older than 75 in good health.

The chain combines TRBV7-6 with TRBJ1-1; D not resolved. CDR1 and CDR2 from the germline V gene are SGHVS and FNYEAQ. The CDR3 spans 13 residues. Deletions cut 1 base from V and 7 bases from J, with 10 bases between. CDR3 DNA: TGTGCCAGCAGCTTAGGGGGAATTCTTGAAGCTTTCTTT. It encodes CASSLGGILEAFF.

This clonotype occurred a few times. This clone may be a read error of a much larger clone one base away. The chain is built from TRBV5-1 and TRBJ2-1, with 8 nucleotides matching TRBD2. The J call may be wrong; the DNA end is better matched by TRBJ2-7. CDR3 size: 16 residues. Germline lookup yields CDR1 SGHRS and CDR2 YFSETQ. The DNA for the CDR3 is TGCGCCAGCAGCTTGGACGCCGGGGGGGGCCACAATGAGCAGTACTTC. Encoded protein: CASSLDAGGGHNEQYF.

In regard to this clonotype: A much larger clonotype is one base distant, so this may be a read error. The chain has TRBV6-5 and TRBJ2-5; 11 bases align to TRBD2. Unmatched junction bases numbered 13, after V lost 2 bases and J lost 11 bases. CDR3 size: 16 residues. Germline V gene data show CDR1 as MNHEY and CDR2 as SVGAGI. The CDR3: CASSYDSGGAYNEQYF. The CDR3 DNA reads as TGTGCCAGCAGTTACGATAGCGGGGGGGCCTACAATGAGCAGTACTTC.

This clonotype was detected only a few times. The V and J genes are TRBV3-1 and TRBJ1-5; D remains unclear. From germline, CDR1 is LGHDT and CDR2 YNNKEL (reference sequence). CDR3 length: 14 amino acids. Trimming left V 0 bases short and J 5 bases short, with 8 bases between. In DNA form, the CDR3 reads TGTGCCAGCAGCCAAGATCGAGGGCATCAGCCCCAGCATTTT. Residues: CASSQDRGHQPQHF.

Many counts were recorded for this clonotype. V gene TRBV6-1 combines with J gene TRBJ2-7, with D tentatively TRBD1 (6 bases). This CDR3 spans 15 amino acids. CDR1 MNHNS and CDR2 SASEGT come from the germline V gene. V was shortened by 5 bases and J by 2 bases, with 16 bases between the two germline ends. The CDR3 is CASSKQGISTYEQYF. The CDR3 nucleotides are TGTGCCAGCAGTAAACAGGGCATTTCCACCTACGAGCAGTACTTC.

This clonotype was observed at least ten times. The rearrangement uses TRBV3-1 and TRBJ2-3; 12 nucleotides align to TRBD2. The CDR3 loop spans 14 amino acids. The V gene end was trimmed by 6 bases and the J gene end by 6 bases; junction bases not matched to a gene: 4. CDR1 and CDR2 from the germline V gene are LGHDT and YNNKEL (reference sequence). The CDR3 nucleotides are TGTGCCAGCAGGTCAACTAGCGGGGGGGATACGCAGTATTTT. This sequence encodes CASRSTSGGDTQYF.

This clonotype was seen only a few times. The genes are TRBV6-1 and TRBJ2-5; TRBD2 matches at 8 bases. The V gene end was trimmed by 4 bases and the J gene end by 4 bases; junction bases not matched to a gene: 8. The CDR3 length is 15 residues. In germline, CDR1 is MNHNS, CDR2 SASEGT. CDR3 loop: CASSASGTRGETQYF. The CDR3 DNA reads as TGTGCCAGCAGTGCATCCGGGACTAGGGGAGAGACCCAGTACTTC.

Comments on this clonotype: A much larger clonotype is one base distant, so this may be a read error. The V and J genes are TRBV4-3 and TRBJ2-6; weak D call: TRBD1 (5 bases). The CDR3 totals 17 residues. The germline gives CDR1 LGHNA, CDR2 YSLEER. The CDR3 DNA reads as TGCGCCAGCAGCCAAGTCAGACAGAACTCTGGGGCCAACGTCCGGACTTTC. Its translation: CASSQVRQNSGANVRTF.

This clonotype was seen many times. The V and J genes are TRBV20-1 and TRBJ2-4; TRBD1 agrees at 9 bases. Germline CDR1 and CDR2: DFQATT and SNEGSKA (reference sequence). The CDR3 runs to 14 residues. The V and J ends lost 3 bases and 7 bases, in that order; junction bases with no gene match: 7. The CDR3 sequence: CSASTGTGPNIQYF. The CDR3, as DNA: TGCAGTGCTAGTACCGGGACAGGGCCGAACATTCAGTACTTC.

This clonotype was detected many times. The V and J genes are TRBV7-2 and TRBJ2-1, with TRBD2 matching 11 bases. This CDR3 region has 16 residues. Germline trimming cut 4 bases from V and 1 base from J; bases unmatched to any gene: 3. CDR1 and CDR2 (germline): SGHTA, FQGNSA. The CDR3 DNA sequence: TGTGCCAGCAGCTCACGACTAGCGGGATCCTACAATGAGCAGTTCTTC. It codes for CASSSRLAGSYNEQFF.

This clonotype has at least ten counts. The chain couples TRBV30 to TRBJ2-1, with D unresolved. Trimming took off 3 bases at V and 10 bases at J, with 19 bases between the two ends. Germline values: CDR1 GTSNPN, CDR2 SVGIG (reference sequence). This CDR3 comprises 14 residues. CDR3 residues: CAWRFSPTSAEQFF. In DNA form, the CDR3 reads TGTGCCTGGAGATTTTCCCCCACGTCAGCGGAGCAGTTCTTC.